The rows below give T cell receptor beta chains drawn from one sample of a study of blood T cell repertoires in COVID-19. Measured with immunoSEQ multiplex PCR; TCRdb has only the in-frame clones, and not every one. The sample gives over 130,000 clones, 88% of which show up once; 10% to 13% is in the top ten. The material sequenced was peripheral blood. The receptors here all came from a man in his 60s with active or convalescent COVID-19. Each CDR3 is given with its conserved first and last residue. The D gene is left open where the match is weak. Rows may omit the clone size; those that give it use once, few, many or a size class.

D: .; J: TRBJ2-3; size: .; V: TRBV7-2; DNA: TGTGCCAGCAGCCTTCTCGGGACTGGACTGTCTCTCGGCCCCTTGTATTTT; CDR3: CASSLLGTGLSLGPLYF
D: TRBD1; J: TRBJ1-2; size: .; V: TRBV15; DNA: TGTGCCACCAGCAGGCGACAGGGGGCTTTGGCTGGCTACACCTTC; CDR3: CATSRRQGALAGYTF
D: .; J: TRBJ1-5; size: once; V: TRBV19; DNA: TGTGCCAGTAGTATCGTACAGGGTCTCAGTCAGCCCCAGCATTTT; CDR3: CASSIVQGLSQPQHF
D: TRBD1; J: TRBJ1-1; size: .; V: TRBV10-3; DNA: TGTGCCACCTTGAGGGGGCTCAACACTGAAGCTTTCTTT; CDR3: CATLRGLNTEAFF
D: TRBD2; J: TRBJ2-3; size: .; V: TRBV6-4; DNA: TGTGCCAGCAGGACTAGCGGGGGAAGCACAGATACGCAGTATTTT; CDR3: CASRTSGGSTDTQYF
D: .; J: TRBJ1-1; size: .; V: TRBV2; DNA: TGTGCCAGCAGTCCTTCCCCAAGGGACATGAACACTGAAGCTTTCTTT; CDR3: CASSPSPRDMNTEAFF
D: TRBD2; J: TRBJ2-1; size: .; V: TRBV6-5; DNA: TGTGCCAGCAGTCGGACTAGCGGGAGAGGGCAGTTCTTC; CDR3: CASSRTSGRGQFF
D: .; J: TRBJ2-7; size: once; V: TRBV21-1; DNA: TGTGCCAGCAGCAACTGGACTAGCGGCCCCTACGAGCAGTACTTC; CDR3: CASSNWTSGPYEQYF
D: .; J: TRBJ1-3; size: few; V: TRBV5-5; DNA: TGTGCCAGCAGCTTCCCAGGAAGACGAAACACCATATATTTT; CDR3: CASSFPGRRNTIYF
D: .; J: TRBJ1-2; size: .; V: TRBV6-6; DNA: TGTGCCAGCAGCCCCCCCGGGTCCTATGGCTACACCTTC; CDR3: CASSPPGSYGYTF
D: TRBD1; J: TRBJ2-1; size: .; V: TRBV6-5; DNA: TGTGCCAGCAGTTTCGACAGGGTCAAAGGCAATGAGCAGTTCTTC; CDR3: CASSFDRVKGNEQFF
D: TRBD1; J: TRBJ1-5; size: .; V: TRBV9; DNA: TGTGCCAGCAGCGTCCATCCCGGGACAGGGGGCAATCAGCCCCAGCATTTT; CDR3: CASSVHPGTGGNQPQHF
D: TRBD1; J: TRBJ1-2; size: .; V: TRBV6-1; DNA: TGTGCCAGCAGTACGGGACAGGGGGCTAGGGGCTACACCTTC; CDR3: CASSTGQGARGYTF
D: TRBD2; J: TRBJ2-3; size: .; V: TRBV19; DNA: TGTGCCGCGGGACTAGCAGGATTCACAGATACGCAGTATTTT; CDR3: CAAGLAGFTDTQYF
D: TRBD2; J: TRBJ2-3; size: .; V: TRBV25-1; DNA: TGTGCCAGCAGTGGCGTACTAGCGGGAGGCACAGATACGCAGTATTTT; CDR3: CASSGVLAGGTDTQYF
D: TRBD1; J: TRBJ2-3; size: .; V: TRBV6-6; DNA: TGTGCCAGCAGTGCCCAGACAGGGGGTATCACAGATACGCAGTATTTT; CDR3: CASSAQTGGITDTQYF
D: .; J: TRBJ2-2; size: .; V: TRBV5-1; DNA: TGCGCCAGCAGCTTGCTAGGGGACGGGGAGCTGTTTTTT; CDR3: CASSLLGDGELFF
D: .; J: TRBJ2-7; size: once; V: TRBV12-3/TRBV12-4; DNA: TGTGCCAGCAGTTCCCACAGGGTCTACGAGCAGTACTTC; CDR3: CASSSHRVYEQYF
D: .; J: TRBJ1-2; size: .; V: TRBV7-9; DNA: TGTGCCAGCAGCTTACCTCTATTCTATGGCTACACCTTC; CDR3: CASSLPLFYGYTF
D: .; J: TRBJ2-3; size: .; V: TRBV5-1; DNA: TGCGCCAGCAGCTTGGGGACAGCTAGCACAGATACGCAGTATTTT; CDR3: CASSLGTASTDTQYF
D: TRBD1; J: TRBJ2-1; size: .; V: TRBV19; DNA: TGTGCCAGTACCCCCTCCCCCACAGGGGGTATACTAGGATGGGACAATGAGCAGTTCTTC; CDR3: CASTPSPTGGILGWDNEQFF
D: .; J: TRBJ1-2; size: .; V: TRBV11-3; DNA: TGTGCCAGCAGCTTATTAGGTCGGCAGGGTTATGGCTACACCTTC; CDR3: CASSLLGRQGYGYTF
D: .; J: TRBJ1-1; size: .; V: TRBV21-1; DNA: TGTGCCAGCAGCAAAGGCTACAGCCCCAACACTGAAGCTTTCTTT; CDR3: CASSKGYSPNTEAFF
D: .; J: TRBJ1-1; size: .; V: TRBV10-3; DNA: TGTGCCATCAGGGACAGAGGAAACACTGAAGCTTTCTTT; CDR3: CAIRDRGNTEAFF
D: TRBD2; J: TRBJ2-7; size: .; V: TRBV10-1; DNA: TGCGCCAGCAGTGAGTCACTAGCGGGAGCAGGGGAGCAGTACTTC; CDR3: CASSESLAGAGEQYF
D: .; J: TRBJ1-4; size: .; V: TRBV7-9; DNA: TGTGCCAGCAGCTCGTTCTTACAGGGCGCAGGGGAAAAACTGTTTTTT; CDR3: CASSSFLQGAGEKLFF
D: .; J: TRBJ2-3; size: .; V: TRBV12-3/TRBV12-4; DNA: TGTGCCAGCAGTTTTGAGACAGATACGCAGTATTTT; CDR3: CASSFETDTQYF
D: TRBD1; J: TRBJ2-2; size: .; V: TRBV24-1; DNA: TGTGCCACCAGTGATTTTAGGTCGTGGGGGACAGGGCGTACCGGGGAGCTGTTTTTT; CDR3: CATSDFRSWGTGRTGELFF